This TCR beta chain was recorded in a study of blood T cell repertoires in COVID-19 (TCRdb year 2020). Some background on the complete study: Collaborator samples came from the United States, Italy and Spain and covered acute and convalescent phases of COVID-19. Deeply sampled blood TCRbeta repertoires from subjects exposed to, actively infected with, or recovered from COVID-19 were included in the dataset. The repertoires were made available in a free public database intended to serve as a resource for research on the immune response to SARS-CoV-2. Nearly every sample came with metadata listing a de-identified subject ID, COVID-19 status, age in years and sex. HLA class I and class II types, where available, came from metadata supplied by the sample provider rather than from assay-based typing. Samples came from the ongoing ImmuneRACE study (first 160 participants) plus 1,254 subjects from 6 global collaborators. The material from the prospective study consisted of cDNA or gDNA derived from T cells, B-cell-depleted T cells, or PBMCs. The paper's findings and limits, for the study overall: Clinical and demographic metadata were provided uncurated, with the amount varying by source and participant.

Collaborating institutions collected whole blood in K2EDTA tubes following their own protocols. Collaborator samples were shipped for TCRbeta analysis as frozen whole blood, isolated PBMCs, or DNA extracted from either sample type. V lost 4 bases and J lost 0 bases, and the count of bases not matched to a germline gene is 10. Looking up the germline V gene (reference sequence) yields CDR1 LGHDT and CDR2 YNNKEL. Inclusive of the bounding cysteine and phenylalanine, the CDR3 is 18 residues long. Left in the record is the CDR3 DNA by itself, 54 bases read in frame from the first base. TCRbeta CDR3 regions were amplified from genomic DNA by means of the immunoSEQ Assay, a bias-controlled multiplex PCR. For the original study's pipeline: The number of nucleated cells in each sample was estimated from the amplification of reference gene primers within the assay. Sequence reads were collapsed and filtered to measure the absolute abundance of every unique TCRbeta CDR3 rearrangement. For each sample, productive Simpson clonality was calculated by taking the square root of Simpson's diversity index across productive rearrangements. TCRdb took this table from immuneACCESS and kept in-frame rearrangements with V and J called. Such tables lack part of the clones; where checked against another copy, unresolved V genes explain under half of the gap, and the rest is unexplained. V and J calls and clone size are copied from that table; D and trimming were computed from the DNA. The sample table lists some 200,000 clones, about 80% of them with a count of one. The ten biggest clones cover 2% to 2.5% of the sample.

In this sample, this clone turned up once. Its antigen specificity is not known. No much larger clonotype is one base removed from it; base qualities were not supplied. Sequencing used peripheral blood. This TCR was recovered from a woman in her fifties or sixties with acute or convalescent COVID-19. The sequence links TRBV3-1 (or the pseudogene TRBV3-2) to TRBJ1-4, with 8 bases aligning to TRBD1. The CDR3 here reads CASSPRTGIVTTNEKLFF. The DNA sequence is TGTGCCAGCAGCCCGAGGACAGGGATTGTCACAACTAATGAAAAACTGTTTTTT.